This TCR beta chain was recovered during a study of shared clonotypes between healthy human individuals. TCRdb keeps only in-frame clones here, not all; method: immunoSEQ multiplex PCR. The table includes 2 million to 3 million clones, around nine tenths detected once. Only one count was recorded for this clone. Germline assignment: CDR1 SGHKS and CDR2 YYEKEE (reference sequence). The CDR3 covers 17 residues. Between the trimmed V and J ends, which lost 4 bases and 0 bases, there was a span of 19 bases. The sequencing sample was made of naive CD4+ T cells sorted from blood. The subset here: CD45RA+ positively selected. The clonotype was recovered from a man aged 18-30 years in good health. The rearrangement uses TRBV5-5 and TRBJ2-5; D remains unclear. The CDR3 coding sequence is TGTGCCAGCAGCCACCCCGGTGGTCCTGCTTACCAAGAGACCCAGTACTTC. It codes for CASSHPGGPAYQETQYF.